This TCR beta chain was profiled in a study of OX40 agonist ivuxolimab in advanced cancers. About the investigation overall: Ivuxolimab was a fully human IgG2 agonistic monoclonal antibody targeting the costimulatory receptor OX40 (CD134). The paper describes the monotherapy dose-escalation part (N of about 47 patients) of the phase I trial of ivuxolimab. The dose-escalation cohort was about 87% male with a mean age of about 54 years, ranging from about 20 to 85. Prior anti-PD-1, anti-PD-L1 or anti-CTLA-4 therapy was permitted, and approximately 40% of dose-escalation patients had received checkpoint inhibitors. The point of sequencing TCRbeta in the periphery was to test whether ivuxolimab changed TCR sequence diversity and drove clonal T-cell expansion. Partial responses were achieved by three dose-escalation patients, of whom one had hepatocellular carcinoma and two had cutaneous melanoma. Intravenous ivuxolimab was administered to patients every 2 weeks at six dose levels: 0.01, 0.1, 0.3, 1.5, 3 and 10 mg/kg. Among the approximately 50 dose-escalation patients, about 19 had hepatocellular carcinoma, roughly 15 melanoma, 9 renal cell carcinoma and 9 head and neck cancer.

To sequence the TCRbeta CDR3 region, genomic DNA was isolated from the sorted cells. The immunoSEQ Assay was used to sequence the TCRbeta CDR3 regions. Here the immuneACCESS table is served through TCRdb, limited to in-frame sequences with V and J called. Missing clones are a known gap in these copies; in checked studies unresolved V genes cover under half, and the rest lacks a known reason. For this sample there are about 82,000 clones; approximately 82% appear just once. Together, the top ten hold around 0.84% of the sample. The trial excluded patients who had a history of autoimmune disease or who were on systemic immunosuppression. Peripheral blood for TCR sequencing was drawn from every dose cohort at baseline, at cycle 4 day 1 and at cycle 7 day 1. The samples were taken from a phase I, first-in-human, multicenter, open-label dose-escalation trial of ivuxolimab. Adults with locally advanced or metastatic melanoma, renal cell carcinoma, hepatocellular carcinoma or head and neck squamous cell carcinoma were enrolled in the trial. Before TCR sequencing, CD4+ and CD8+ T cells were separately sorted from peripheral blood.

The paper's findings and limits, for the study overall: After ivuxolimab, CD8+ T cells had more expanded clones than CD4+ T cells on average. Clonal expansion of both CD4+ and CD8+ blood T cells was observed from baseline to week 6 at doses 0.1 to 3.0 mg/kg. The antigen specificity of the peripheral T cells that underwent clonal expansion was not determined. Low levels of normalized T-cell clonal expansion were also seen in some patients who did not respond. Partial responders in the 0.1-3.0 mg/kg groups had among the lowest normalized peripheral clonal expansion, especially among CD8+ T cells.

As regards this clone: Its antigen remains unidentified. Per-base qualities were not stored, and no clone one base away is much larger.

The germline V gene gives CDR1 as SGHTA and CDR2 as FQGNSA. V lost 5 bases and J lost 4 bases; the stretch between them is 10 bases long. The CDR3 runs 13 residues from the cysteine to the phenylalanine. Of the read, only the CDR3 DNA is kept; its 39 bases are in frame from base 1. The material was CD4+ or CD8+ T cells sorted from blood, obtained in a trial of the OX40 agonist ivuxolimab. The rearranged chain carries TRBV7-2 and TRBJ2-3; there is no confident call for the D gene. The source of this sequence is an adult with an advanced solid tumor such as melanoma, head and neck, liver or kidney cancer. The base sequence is TGTGCCAGCAGCGGCTCGAGCGCAGATACGCAGTATTTT. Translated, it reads CASSGSSADTQYF.